The clone carrying this TCR beta chain is medium-sized within its sample. Its specificity is unknown. The missing CDR3 end, 3 residues past where the read stops, is filled in from the germline J gene. Caucasian heritage predominated among both patients and controls. Replacement immunoglobulin had been given to every CVID subject for at least one year. This record belongs to a study of T cell clonality in common variable immunodeficiency. General observations from the study: Authors noted CVID clonality's cause needs subpopulation repertoire sequencing. Reportedly, TCR beta sequences from common variable immunodeficiency showed fewer deletions and N-nucleotide insertions.

Data came from immunoSEQ multiplex PCR; TCRdb stores just in-frame clones and leaves some out. The sample shows about 11,000 clones, none of them appearing just once. The V gene's germline CDR1 is GTSNPN and CDR2 SVGIG (reference sequence). The CDR3 is 14 amino acids. J was trimmed by 4 bases and V by 5 bases; bases with no gene match: 8. The sample consisted of peripheral blood mononuclear cells. The rearrangement uses TRBV30 and TRBJ1-1; the match to TRBD1 covers 9 bases. The clonotype originates from a human donor with common variable immunodeficiency. The CDR3 protein is CAWDFWTGATEAFF. The sequenced part of the CDR3 DNA is TGTGCCTGGGATTTCTGGACAGGGGCCACTGAA. Filled out from reference TRBV30 and TRBJ1-1, the complete variable domain reads SQTIHQWPATLVQPVGSPLSLECTVEGTSNPNLYWYRQAAGRGLQLLFYSVGIGQISSEVPQNLSASRPQDRQFILSSKKLLLSDSGFYLCAWDFWTGATEAFFGQGTRLTVV.